This TCR beta chain is from a study of T cell responses to AZD1222 COVID-19 vaccine. Whole-study results and caveats: There were mostly white British donors and more females than males, and clonal diversity was possibly underestimated. The study sampled repertoires only after the peak T cell response.

About this clone itself: Its antigen is still unknown.

The table came from immunoSEQ multiplex PCR; TCRdb's copy has only in-frame clones and leaves some out. The profile shows hundreds of thousands of clones, approximately 94% of them singletons. Trimming removed 7 bases from V and 8 bases from J, with 11 bases in between. The CDR3 sequence is 11 residues long. V is TRBV12-3 or TRBV12-4 and J is TRBJ1-1; no firm D call. The sequencing here drew on peripheral blood, taken 28 days after the second AZD1222 dose. The sequence derives from an adult who received the AZD1222 COVID-19 vaccine. CDR3 DNA sequence: TGTGCCAGCATCTCCCACGGCGAAGCTTTCTTT. Translated, it gives CASISHGEAFF.